This paragraph reports one T cell receptor beta chain. Its antigen remains unidentified. There are no base qualities to consult, and no much larger clone falls within one base. This sample stems from a study of shared clonotypes between healthy human individuals (TCRdb year 2020). The study in broad terms: The cohort included a few men and a couple of women between 18 and 49 years of age. Each donor's leukapheresis produced roughly between roughly 0.85 and 9 billion PBMCs. To estimate repertoire size and how much clonotype sharing occurs between individuals, the study deeply sequenced the blood TCR repertoires of a handful of healthy adults. Different laboratories and diverse techniques were used to prepare libraries and sequence TCR repertoires, to increase sequencing depth and limit assay-specific biases. For each donor, three plates each were used for CD4 naive and CD4 memory, two plates were used for CD8 naive, and one plate was used for CD8 memory. General findings and caveats noted by the study authors: The genetic and exposure-history diversity represented was limited by the small number of donors. Sampling was limited to blood, and TCR repertoires in tissue likely differ from TCR repertoires in blood. Naive subsets generally had larger estimated clonotype richness than memory subsets. Compared with non-shared clonotypes, the clonotypes found in all four sorted-subset donors had higher generation probabilities. Sharing across several donors was observed for approximately 5% of naive CD4, over 3% of naive CD8, 2% to 2.5% of memory CD4, and around 0.44% of memory CD8 clonotypes. Even with the large sequencing depth, rarefaction of the sorted-subset datasets indicated that sequencing was incomplete. Pairwise subsampling indicated that sequencing depth was expected to affect the degree of clonotype sharing among donors.

Using the deep immunoSEQ assay, TCR CDR3 regions were amplified from genomic DNA by multiplex PCR. Genomic DNA extracted from each cell subset was distributed evenly over all wells of several immunoSEQ 96-well plates, and each plate served as one replicate. For sorted subsets, about 200 ng genomic DNA, equal to tens of thousands of T cell genomes, was loaded into each replicate PCR. The purified libraries were quantified using a Qubit 3.0 fluorometer, sized with a Bioanalyzer 2100, and then quantified again using the KAPA Library Quantification kit. A separate single-read 150-cycle Illumina NextSeq 550 flow cell was used to sequence each immunoSEQ 96-well plate. The source study handled its data this way. The immunoSEQ output contained only junctional sequences without quality scores, so filtering could not match that applied to full-length reads. To assign V/J genes and CDR3, sequences were annotated using PyIR, a Python wrapper for IgBLAST v1.9, with IMGT germline references. Reads with weak V/J assignments (E-value above 1e-6), missing CDR3, stop codons, out-of-frame junctions, or ambiguous translated residues were removed. V3J clonotypes were defined as sequences sharing the same inferred V gene, J gene, and CDR3 amino acid sequence. Percentage overlap between repertoires was computed as shared unique clonotypes divided by the size of the smaller repertoire. RTK rarefaction, the Chao1 estimator, and Recon v2.1 estimates of unobserved clonotypes were used to assess repertoire richness. OLGA was used to compute generation probabilities for all TCRbeta clonotypes that the gDNA method yielded from a handful of donors. This is the immuneACCESS table as TCRdb keeps it, with only in-frame sequences that have V and J called. A part of the clones is gone; compared with another copy, unresolved V genes explain less than half, and the rest is unexplained. Clonal size and the V and J genes are those of that table, whereas D and trimming came from the DNA. The sample table lists 1,500,000 or so clones, approximately 96% of them with a count of one. Over 1% of the sample rests with the top ten.

Donors were healthy HIV-negative adults with no recently reported acute infections or vaccinations. All donors were Caucasian adults living in Nashville, Tennessee, USA. Magnetic negative selection was used to enrich CD4+ T cells, after which naive cells were positively selected on CD45RA and the negative fraction became the memory subset. After blood collection by leukapheresis, PBMCs were isolated using Ficoll-Histopaque density gradient centrifugation and then cryopreserved in the vapor phase of liquid nitrogen. Purity and quantity of every magnetically sorted T cell population were checked by analytical flow cytometry. Genomic DNA was isolated from each sorted fraction and quantified by UV absorbance on a Nanodrop 2000c. The CDR3 goes from the cysteine to the phenylalanine over 17 residues. CDR3 DNA is the only sequence kept; it has 51 bases, read in frame from the first base. According to the germline V gene, CDR1 reads KGHSH and CDR2 reads LQKENI. V is pruned by 2 bases and J by 1 base, leaving 7 bases of the junction without a gene match.

This sequence originates from a man aged 25 to 45 in good health. The chain links TRBV18 with TRBJ2-2, and TRBD1 aligns with 7 junction nucleotides. Sequencing used naive CD4+ T cells sorted from blood. What this sample's cell subset or site label stands for: CD45RA+ positively selected. The CDR3 protein sequence reads: CASSPSPGTENTGELFF. The DNA sequence is given as TGTGCCAGCTCACCATCTCCCGGGACAGAGAACACCGGGGAGCTGTTTTTT.